Presented here are 24 T cell receptor beta chains from one specimen sequenced in a study of blood T cell repertoires in COVID-19 (dated by TCRdb to about 2020). The library relied on the immunoSEQ multiplex PCR assay. TCRdb took over this immuneACCESS table, retaining in-frame rearrangements with V and J assigned. Such tables are incomplete; in checked studies, under half of the missing clones stem from an unresolved V gene, and the remainder is unexplained. The sample data list about 180,000 clones, and roughly nine tenths of these were observed just once. The ten largest clones capture approximately 2.9% of the sample. The sequencing sample was made of peripheral blood. Receptor source: a woman aged 30 to 39 with active or convalescent COVID-19.

The genes are TRBV5-1 and TRBJ2-1, with a possible D match to TRBD2 (5 bases). Germline CDR1 and CDR2: SGHRS and YFSETQ. Trimming left V 7 bases short and J 1 base short, with 12 bases between. CDR3 size: 14 residues. CDR3 nucleotide sequence: TGCGCCAGCGGTCGGAGCGGATCCTACAATGAGCAGTTCTTC. Protein product: CASGRSGSYNEQFF. The complete variable domain, with remaining parts taken from reference TRBV5-1 and TRBJ2-1, reads KAGVTQTPRYLIKTRGQQVTLSCSPISGHRSVSWYQQTPGQGLQFLFEYFSETQRNKGNFPGRFSGRQFSNSRSEMNVSTLELGDSALYLCASGRSGSYNEQFFGPGTRLTVL.

The CDR3 nucleotides read TGTGCCAGCTCACCAACAGGCTCTAGCAATCAGCCCCAGCATTTT. This sequence encodes CASSPTGSSNQPQHF. V usage is TRBV18 and J usage is TRBJ1-5; D might be TRBD1 (5 bases). The CDR3 is 15 residues long. Germline CDR1 and CDR2: KGHSH and LQKENI. The ends were cut back, 2 bases at V and 0 bases at J, with 8 bases in the middle.

V is TRBV2 and J is TRBJ1-5; D uncertain. From germline, CDR1 is SNHLY and CDR2 FYNNEI. The CDR3 is 13 amino acids. V lost 7 bases to trimming and J lost 5 bases, with 12 bases between them. Here the CDR3 reads CASKNEADQPQHF. In nucleotides, the CDR3 is TGTGCCAGCAAAAATGAAGCGGATCAGCCCCAGCATTTT.

This chain's CDR3 is CASSLAPGPTRDYGYTF. The CDR3 DNA reads as TGTGCCAGCAGCTTAGCCCCCGGGCCGACGAGGGACTATGGCTACACCTTC. V is TRBV7-9 and J is TRBJ1-2; D not certain. The CDR3 is 17 amino acids. CDR1 is SEHNR and CDR2 is FQNEAQ in the germline V gene (reference sequence). Trimming removed 0 bases at V and 3 bases at J, with 17 bases between.

The chain links TRBV15 to TRBJ2-1, with 8 bases aligning to TRBD2. The ends lost 4 bases at V and 7 bases at J; junction bases unmatched: 9. CDR3 length: 15 residues. From germline, CDR1 is LNHNV and CDR2 YYDKDF (reference sequence). The CDR3 loop reads CATSNPGLEYNEQFF. The DNA of the CDR3 is TGTGCCACCAGCAACCCGGGACTAGAGTATAATGAGCAGTTCTTC.

A single count supports this clone. This chain links TRBV27 with TRBJ2-3; D not resolved. The V end lost 11 bases, the J end lost 0 bases, and 24 bases lay between the germline ends. CDR3 length: 17 amino acids. The germline CDR1 and CDR2 sequences are MNHEY and SMNVEV (reference sequence). For the CDR3, the DNA is TGTGCCCACAAAGGAACAGAACAACACTCTAGCACAGATACGCAGTATTTT. It translates to CAHKGTEQHSSTDTQYF.

The rearrangement links TRBV19 to TRBJ1-5, with D tentatively TRBD1 (5 bases). The ends were cut back, 2 bases at V and 1 base at J, with 9 bases in the middle. This CDR3 spans 15 amino acids. CDR1 and CDR2 (germline): LNHDA, SQIVND (reference sequence). The CDR3 DNA sequence: TGTGCCAGTAGTATAACAGGCGCGAGCAATCAGCCCCAGCATTTT. Translation gives CASSITGASNQPQHF.

There are a few counts of this clone. The J gene is TRBJ1-1, the V gene TRBV28, with TRBD1 matching 7 bases. After removal of 6 bases from V and 3 bases from J, the junction contained 10 bases not matched to a gene. Per germline, CDR1 MDHEN and CDR2 SYDVKM. The CDR3 length is 15 residues. The CDR3 here is CASRPPLGQYTEAFF. CDR3 bases: TGTGCCAGCAGGCCCCCTTTGGGACAGTACACTGAAGCTTTCTTT.

The J gene is TRBJ2-1, the V gene TRBV4-2; 9 bases align to TRBD1. Germline CDR1 LGHNA, CDR2 YNFKEQ. This CDR3 has 14 amino acids. The ends lost 3 bases at V and 3 bases at J; junction bases unmatched: 0. CDR3 sequence reads: CASSQGQGYNEQFF. The CDR3 region has the DNA TGTGCCAGCAGCCAGGGACAGGGCTACAATGAGCAGTTCTTC.

V usage is TRBV2 and J usage is TRBJ2-7; weak D call: TRBD2 (6 bases). CDR3 length: 14 residues. V lost 8 bases and J lost 3, with 17 bases in between. CDR1 is SNHLY and CDR2 is FYNNEI in the germline V gene. CDR3 amino acids: CASSAEGSFYEQYF. The CDR3 nucleotides are TGTGCCAGCTCGGCGGAGGGTTCGTTCTACGAGCAGTACTTC.

The chain links TRBV3-1 (or the pseudogene TRBV3-2) to TRBJ2-7; D might be TRBD1 (6 bases). The germline V and J ends were trimmed by 5 bases and 5 bases, with 13 bases remaining between them. Germline CDR1 LGHDT, CDR2 YNNKEL (reference sequence). The CDR3 is 13 residues long. In DNA, the CDR3 is TGTGCCAGCAGCGGGCAGGGGATCAACGAGCAGTACTTC. This translates into CASSGQGINEQYF.

CDR3 coding DNA: TGTGCCAGCAGCCGAAGACTAGCGGGAGGTATTAGGGAGGCCTACGAGCAGTACTTC. Translation: CASSRRLAGGIREAYEQYF. This chain links TRBV4-2 with TRBJ2-7, with TRBD2 identical over 13 bases. The V and J ends lost 4 bases and 2 bases, in that order; junction bases with no gene match: 14. The CDR3 runs to 19 residues. In germline, CDR1 is LGHNA, CDR2 YNFKEQ.

The chain links TRBV5-4 to TRBJ2-7, with D unresolved. Germline-derived CDR1 and CDR2 are SGHNT and YYREEE (reference sequence). The CDR3 totals 16 residues. V was trimmed by 6 bases and J by 0 bases, leaving 19 bases between them. The CDR3 region has the DNA TGTGCCAGCAACCCCGATAGGAGAAGGAGCTCCTACGAGCAGTACTTC. This codes for CASNPDRRRSSYEQYF. Variable domain in full (rest from reference TRBV5-4 and TRBJ2-7): ETGVTQSPTHLIKTRGQQVTLRCSSQSGHNTVSWYQQALGQGPQFIFQYYREEENGRGNFPPRFSGLQFPNYSSELNVNALELDDSALYLCASNPDRRRSSYEQYFGPGTRLTVT.

V usage is TRBV14 and J usage is TRBJ1-1, with a weak D call TRBD1 (5 bases). The V gene lost 5 bases and the J gene lost 0 bases, with 7 bases spanning the gap. The germline CDR1 and CDR2 sequences are SGHDN and FVKESK. This CDR3 contains 13 residues. CDR3 DNA: TGTGCCAGCAGCGTACAGGTGAACACTGAAGCTTTCTTT. Its translation: CASSVQVNTEAFF.

As DNA, the CDR3 is TGTGCCAGCAGGGCGGTCTCCTACGAGCAGTACTTC. Its protein product is CASRAVSYEQYF. The chain employs TRBV25-1 and TRBJ2-7; D not resolved. With 6 bases removed from V and 0 bases from J, the gap between germline ends came to 6 bases. This CDR3 comprises 12 residues. Germline CDR1 MGHDK, CDR2 SYGVNS.

This chain joins TRBV11-3 and TRBJ1-1, with D possibly TRBD1 on 6 matching bases. CDR3 length: 12 amino acids. The V and J ends lost 4 bases and 10 bases respectively, with 13 bases between them. Germline V gives CDR1 SGHNT, CDR2 YENEEA. CDR3 nucleotide sequence: TGTGCCAGCAGCTCGGGGGGGCCAATAGCTTTCTTT. Its translation is CASSSGGPIAFF.

The chain joins TRBV4-2 to TRBJ2-3; 14 bases match TRBD2. The CDR3 is 16 amino acids. CDR1 LGHNA and CDR2 YNFKEQ come from the germline V gene. J lost 6 bases, V lost 4 bases, and 6 bases had no gene match. This chain's CDR3 is CASSRRLAGGRDTQYF. CDR3 nucleotide sequence: TGTGCCAGCAGCCGGAGACTAGCGGGGGGGCGGGATACGCAGTATTTT.

The chain uses TRBV3-1 (or the pseudogene TRBV3-2) and TRBJ2-4; a possible D gene is TRBD2 (6 bases). The CDR3 has 16 residues. Germline values: CDR1 LGHDT, CDR2 YNNKEL (reference sequence). V lost 3 bases and J 0 bases, leaving 12 bases between the germline ends. CDR3 residues: CASSHSWGEAKNIQYF. The CDR3 bases are TGTGCCAGCAGCCACTCCTGGGGGGAAGCCAAAAACATTCAGTACTTC.

The chain is built from TRBV20-1 and TRBJ1-2; unclear D gene. Germline values: CDR1 DFQATT, CDR2 SNEGSKA (reference sequence). Trimming shortened V by 3 bases and J by 4 bases, and 9 bases separated the two germline ends. There are 12 residues in the CDR3. The CDR3 is CSASKGGYGYTF. As DNA, the CDR3 is TGCAGTGCTAGTAAAGGAGGCTATGGCTACACCTTC.

The chain employs TRBV5-6 and TRBJ2-3; 10 nucleotides agree with TRBD2. The CDR3 consists of 15 residues. V trimming: 5 bases; J trimming: 7 bases; junction bases outside the gene matches: 10. The germline V gene encodes CDR1 SGHDT and CDR2 YYEEEE. The CDR3: CASSGQRLAGNTQYF. CDR3 coding DNA: TGTGCCAGCAGTGGGCAGAGACTAGCGGGTAATACGCAGTATTTT.

This chain links TRBV6-1 with TRBJ2-1, with 11 bases identical to TRBD2. Germline lookup yields CDR1 MNHNS and CDR2 SASEGT. The V segment lost 2 bases and the J segment 3 bases; nucleotides outside the gene matches: 15. The CDR3 totals 20 residues. This chain's CDR3 is CASSEIYGVVAGGRYNEQFF. CDR3 DNA: TGTGCCAGCAGTGAAATCTACGGTGTGGTAGCGGGGGGGCGCTACAATGAGCAGTTCTTC.

The V gene is TRBV2, the J gene TRBJ2-2, with TRBD2 as a possible D gene (5 bases). V dropped 6 bases and J dropped 0 bases, with 8 bases sitting between them. The CDR3 consists of 14 residues. Germline CDR1 and CDR2: SNHLY and FYNNEI. DNA of the CDR3: TGTGCCAGCAGGGCGGGTACGAACACCGGGGAGCTGTTTTTT. It codes for CASRAGTNTGELFF.

The V and J genes are TRBV7-2 and TRBJ2-7; 9 nucleotides agree with TRBD2. This CDR3 spans 15 amino acids. V gave up 3 bases and J gave up 6 bases; unmatched junction bases: 9. Germline assignment: CDR1 SGHTA and CDR2 FQGNSA. The CDR3 is CASSFVIAGASEQYF. The CDR3 DNA reads TGTGCCAGCAGCTTCGTCATAGCGGGAGCTTCCGAGCAGTACTTC.

The J gene is TRBJ2-5, the V gene TRBV25-1; D is undetermined. The CDR3 has 13 residues. The V end was cut by 5 bases, the J end by 5 bases, with 12 bases between. The germline V gene has CDR1 MGHDK and CDR2 SYGVNS. The CDR3 sequence: CASSRIAGETQYF. The CDR3 DNA follows: TGTGCCAGCAGTAGGATAGCCGGGGAGACCCAGTACTTC.